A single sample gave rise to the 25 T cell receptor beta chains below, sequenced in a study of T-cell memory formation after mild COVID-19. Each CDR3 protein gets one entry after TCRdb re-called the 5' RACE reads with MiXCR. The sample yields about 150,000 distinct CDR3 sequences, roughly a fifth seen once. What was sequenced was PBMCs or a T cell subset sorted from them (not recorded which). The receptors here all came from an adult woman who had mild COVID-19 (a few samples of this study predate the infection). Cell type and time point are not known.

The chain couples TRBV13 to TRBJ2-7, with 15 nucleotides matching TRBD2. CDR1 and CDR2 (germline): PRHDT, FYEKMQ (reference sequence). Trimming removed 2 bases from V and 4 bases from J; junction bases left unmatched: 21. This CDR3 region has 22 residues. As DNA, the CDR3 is TGTGCCAGCAGCTTAAGCCCCCGGACAGGGGGCGTCGGGACTAGCGGGAGGTACGAGCAGTACTTC. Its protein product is CASSLSPRTGGVGTSGRYEQYF.

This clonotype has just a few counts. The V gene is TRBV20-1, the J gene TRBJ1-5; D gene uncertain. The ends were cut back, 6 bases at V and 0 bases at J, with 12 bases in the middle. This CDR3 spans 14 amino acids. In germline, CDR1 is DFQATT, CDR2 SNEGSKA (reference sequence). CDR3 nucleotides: TGCAGTGCGCACATTGGAGGTAGCAATCAGCCCCAGCATTTT. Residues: CSAHIGGSNQPQHF.

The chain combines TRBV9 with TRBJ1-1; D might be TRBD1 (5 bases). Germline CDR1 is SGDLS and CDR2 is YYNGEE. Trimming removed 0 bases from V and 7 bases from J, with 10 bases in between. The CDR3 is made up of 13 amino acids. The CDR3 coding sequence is TGTGCCAGCAGCGTAGCGGGGGGATATGAAGCTTTCTTT. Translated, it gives CASSVAGGYEAFF.

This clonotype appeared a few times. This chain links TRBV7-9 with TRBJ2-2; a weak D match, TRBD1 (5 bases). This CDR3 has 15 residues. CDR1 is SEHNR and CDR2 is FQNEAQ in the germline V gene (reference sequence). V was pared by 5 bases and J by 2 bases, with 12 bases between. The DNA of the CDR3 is TGTGCCAGCAGCGACAGCAGGAGTAACACCGGGGAGCTGTTTTTT. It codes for CASSDSRSNTGELFF.

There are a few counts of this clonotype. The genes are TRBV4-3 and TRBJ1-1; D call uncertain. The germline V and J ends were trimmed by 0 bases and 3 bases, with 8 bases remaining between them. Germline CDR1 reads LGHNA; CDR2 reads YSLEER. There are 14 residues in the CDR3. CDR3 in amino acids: CASSQEPGDTEAFF. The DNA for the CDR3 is TGCGCCAGCAGCCAAGAGCCAGGCGACACTGAAGCTTTCTTT.

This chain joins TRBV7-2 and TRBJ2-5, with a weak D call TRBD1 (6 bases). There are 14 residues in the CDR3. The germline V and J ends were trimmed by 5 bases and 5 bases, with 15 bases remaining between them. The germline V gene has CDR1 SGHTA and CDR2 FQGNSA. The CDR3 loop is CASSISGELETQYF. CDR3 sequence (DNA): TGTGCCAGCAGCATATCAGGGGAACTTGAGACCCAGTACTTC.

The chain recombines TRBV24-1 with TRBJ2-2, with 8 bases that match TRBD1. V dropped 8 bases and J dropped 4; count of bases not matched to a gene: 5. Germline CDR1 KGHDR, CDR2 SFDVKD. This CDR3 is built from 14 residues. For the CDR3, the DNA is TGTGCCACCACGGACAGGGCCCTCACCGGGGAGCTGTTTTTT. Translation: CATTDRALTGELFF.

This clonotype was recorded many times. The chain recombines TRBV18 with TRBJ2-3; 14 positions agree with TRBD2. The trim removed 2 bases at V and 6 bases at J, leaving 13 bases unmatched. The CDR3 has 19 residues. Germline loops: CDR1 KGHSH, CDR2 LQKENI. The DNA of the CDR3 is TGTGCCAGCTCACCAAGCGGACTAGCGGGGGGCCGGTCGGGCGATACGCAGTATTTT. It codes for CASSPSGLAGGRSGDTQYF.

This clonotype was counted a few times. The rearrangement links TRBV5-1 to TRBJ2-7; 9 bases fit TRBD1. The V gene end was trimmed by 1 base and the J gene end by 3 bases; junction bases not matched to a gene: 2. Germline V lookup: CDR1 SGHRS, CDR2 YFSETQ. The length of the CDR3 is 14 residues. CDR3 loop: CASSLRTGVYEQYF. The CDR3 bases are TGCGCCAGCAGCTTGAGGACAGGGGTCTACGAGCAGTACTTC.

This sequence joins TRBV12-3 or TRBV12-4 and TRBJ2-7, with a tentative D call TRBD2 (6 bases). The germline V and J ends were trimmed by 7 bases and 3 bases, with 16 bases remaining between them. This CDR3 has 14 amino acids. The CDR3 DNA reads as TGTGCCAGCACCCTTAGCGGCAGCGACTACGAGCAGTACTTC. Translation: CASTLSGSDYEQYF.

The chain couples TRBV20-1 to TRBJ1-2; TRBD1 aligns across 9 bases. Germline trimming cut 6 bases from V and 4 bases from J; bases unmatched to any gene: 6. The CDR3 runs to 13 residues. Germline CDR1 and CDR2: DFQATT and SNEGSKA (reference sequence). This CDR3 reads CSAGTGLVYGYTF. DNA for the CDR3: TGCAGTGCAGGGACAGGGTTGGTCTATGGCTACACCTTC.

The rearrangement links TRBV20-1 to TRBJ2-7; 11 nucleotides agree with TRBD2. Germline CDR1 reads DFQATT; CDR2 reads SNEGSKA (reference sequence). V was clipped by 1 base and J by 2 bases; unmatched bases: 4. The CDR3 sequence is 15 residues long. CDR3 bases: TGCAGTGCTAGAGGGGCTAGCGGGGGGACCTACGAGCAGTACTTC. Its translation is CSARGASGGTYEQYF.

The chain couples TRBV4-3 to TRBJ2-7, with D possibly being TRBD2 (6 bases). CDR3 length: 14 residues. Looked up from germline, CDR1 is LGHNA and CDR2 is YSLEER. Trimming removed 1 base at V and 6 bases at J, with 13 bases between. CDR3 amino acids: CASSQGRLVAEQYF. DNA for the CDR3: TGCGCCAGCAGCCAAGGTAGACTAGTAGCCGAGCAGTACTTC.

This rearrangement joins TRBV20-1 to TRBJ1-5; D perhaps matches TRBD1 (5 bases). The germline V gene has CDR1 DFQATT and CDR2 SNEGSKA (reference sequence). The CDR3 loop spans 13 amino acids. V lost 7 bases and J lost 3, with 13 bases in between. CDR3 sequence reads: CSDKETVNQPQHF. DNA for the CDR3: TGCAGTGATAAGGAGACAGTCAATCAGCCCCAGCATTTT.

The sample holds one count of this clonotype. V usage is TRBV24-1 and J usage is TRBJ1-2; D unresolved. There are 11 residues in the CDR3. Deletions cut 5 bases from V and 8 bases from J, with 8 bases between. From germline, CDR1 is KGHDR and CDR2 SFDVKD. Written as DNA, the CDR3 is TGTGCCACCAGTGGTATTCTGGGCTACACCTTC. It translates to CATSGILGYTF.

The CDR3 sequence: CATSDTRTRRTTLGGVNEQFF. The DNA of the CDR3 is TGTGCCACCAGTGATACCCGGACTAGACGTACTACGTTGGGAGGAGTGAATGAGCAGTTCTTC. This chain uses TRBV24-1 with TRBJ2-1; TRBD2 matches at 7 bases. V shed 3 bases and J 7 bases; nucleotides not matched to a gene: 26. CDR1 and CDR2 from the germline V gene are KGHDR and SFDVKD. CDR3 length: 21 residues.

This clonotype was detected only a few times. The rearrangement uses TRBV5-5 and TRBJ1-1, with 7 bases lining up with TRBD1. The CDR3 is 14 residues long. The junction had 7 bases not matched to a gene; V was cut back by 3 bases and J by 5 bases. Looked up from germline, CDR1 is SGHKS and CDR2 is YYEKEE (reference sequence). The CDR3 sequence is CASSYGQVGTEAFF. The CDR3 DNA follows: TGTGCCAGCAGCTACGGACAGGTAGGGACTGAAGCTTTCTTT.

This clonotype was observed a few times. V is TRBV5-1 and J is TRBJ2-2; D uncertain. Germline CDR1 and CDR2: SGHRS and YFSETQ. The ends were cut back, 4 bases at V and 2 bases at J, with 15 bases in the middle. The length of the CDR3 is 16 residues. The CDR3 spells CASSPVGRSNTGELFF. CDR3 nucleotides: TGCGCCAGCAGCCCCGTGGGCAGGTCTAACACCGGGGAGCTGTTTTTT.

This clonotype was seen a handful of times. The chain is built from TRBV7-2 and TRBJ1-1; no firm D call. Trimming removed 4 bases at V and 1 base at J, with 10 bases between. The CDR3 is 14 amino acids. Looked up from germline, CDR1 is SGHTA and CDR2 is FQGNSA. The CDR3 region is CASSSTARNTEAFF. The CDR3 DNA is TGTGCCAGCAGCTCCACAGCGAGGAACACTGAAGCTTTCTTT.

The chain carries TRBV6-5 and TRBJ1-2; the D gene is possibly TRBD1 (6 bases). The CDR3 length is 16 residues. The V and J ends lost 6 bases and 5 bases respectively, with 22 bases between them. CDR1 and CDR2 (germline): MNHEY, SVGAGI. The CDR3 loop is CASRYTPSTGWYGYTF. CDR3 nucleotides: TGTGCCAGCAGATATACCCCATCGACAGGCTGGTATGGCTACACCTTC.

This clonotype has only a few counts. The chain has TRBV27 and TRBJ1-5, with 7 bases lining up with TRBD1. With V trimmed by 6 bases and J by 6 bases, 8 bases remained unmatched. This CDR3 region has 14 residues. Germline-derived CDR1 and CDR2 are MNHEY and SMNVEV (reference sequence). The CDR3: CASRRQGRGQPQHF. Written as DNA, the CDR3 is TGTGCCAGCAGGAGACAGGGTAGGGGTCAGCCCCAGCATTTT.

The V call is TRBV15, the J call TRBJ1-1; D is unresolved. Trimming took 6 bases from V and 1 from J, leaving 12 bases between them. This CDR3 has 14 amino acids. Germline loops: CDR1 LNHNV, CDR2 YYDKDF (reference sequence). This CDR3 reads CATSKNRKNTEAFF. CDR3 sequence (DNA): TGTGCCACCAGTAAGAACAGAAAGAACACTGAAGCTTTCTTT.

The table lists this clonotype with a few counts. CDR3 nucleotide sequence: TGCAGCGTTGAAGGACGGCAGGGGTCGTCAGAGACCCAGTACTTC. Translating gives CSVEGRQGSSETQYF. The chain carries TRBV29-1 and TRBJ2-5; a possible D gene is TRBD1 (6 bases). The CDR3 has 15 amino acids. Germline values: CDR1 SQVTM, CDR2 ANQGSEA. V was pared by 1 base and J by 4 bases, with 16 bases between.

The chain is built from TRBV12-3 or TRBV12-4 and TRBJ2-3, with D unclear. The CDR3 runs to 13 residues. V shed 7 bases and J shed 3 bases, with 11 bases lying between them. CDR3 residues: CASTPSWTDTQYF. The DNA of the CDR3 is TGTGCCAGCACCCCGTCCTGGACAGATACGCAGTATTTT.

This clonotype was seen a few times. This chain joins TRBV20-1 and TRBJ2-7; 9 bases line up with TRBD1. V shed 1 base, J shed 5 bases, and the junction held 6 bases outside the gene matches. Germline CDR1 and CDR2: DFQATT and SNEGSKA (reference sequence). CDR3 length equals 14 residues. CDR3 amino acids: CSARARDRDHEQYF. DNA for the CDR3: TGCAGTGCTAGAGCAAGGGACAGGGACCACGAGCAGTACTTC.